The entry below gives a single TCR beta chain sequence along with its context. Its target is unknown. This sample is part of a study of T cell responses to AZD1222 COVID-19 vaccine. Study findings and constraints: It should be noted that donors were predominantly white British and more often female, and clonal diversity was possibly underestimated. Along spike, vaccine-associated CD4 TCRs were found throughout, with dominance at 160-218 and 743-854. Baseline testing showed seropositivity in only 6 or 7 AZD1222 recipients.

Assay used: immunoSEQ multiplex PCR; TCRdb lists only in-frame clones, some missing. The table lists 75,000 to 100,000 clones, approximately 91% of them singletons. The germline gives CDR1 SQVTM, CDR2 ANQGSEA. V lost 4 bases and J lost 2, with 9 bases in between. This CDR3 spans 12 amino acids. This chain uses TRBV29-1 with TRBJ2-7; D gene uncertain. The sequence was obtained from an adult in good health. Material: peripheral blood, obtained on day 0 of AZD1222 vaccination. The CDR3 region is CSVVGGTYEQYF. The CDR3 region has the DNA TGCAGCGTTGTGGGCGGAACCTACGAGCAGTACTTC.